This T cell receptor beta chain was recorded in a study of PD-1 blockade in classical Hodgkin lymphoma. Study-wide results and caveats: Complete responders started with a diversity level that resembled newly diagnosed patients at baseline. Reported baseline diversity: healthy donors highest, relapsed/refractory patients lowest. Patients were excluded if nivolumab began under 1 year after ASCT (the autologous transplant).

Comments on this clone: The antigen remains undetermined.

Time point specified: cycle 4 day 1 (C4D1), after around six weeks of nivolumab. Relapses following autologous stem cell transplantation were seen in all patients, with brentuximab vedotin exposure varying. By magnetic negative selection, CD4+ T cells were purified from thawed PBMCs. Repertoires were generated with immunoSEQ multiplex PCR, while TCRdb's copy carries only in-frame clones and drops some. The table lists tens of thousands of clones, around 80% of them singletons, with approximately 0.8% in the top ten. The clonotype comes from a human donor with classical Hodgkin lymphoma. The sample here was CD4+ T cells from blood, taken before the fourth cycle of nivolumab.

CDR3 in DNA: TGTGCCAGCAGCCCTGGACAGGGGGTAATGGGAAACACCATATATTTT. This sequence encodes CASSPGQGVMGNTIYF. The chain employs TRBV11-3 and TRBJ1-3; 10 nucleotides align to TRBD1. With V trimmed by 5 bases and J by 4 bases, 8 bases remained unmatched. CDR3 length: 16 residues. CDR1 is SGHNT, CDR2 YENEEA, per germline. Filled out from reference TRBV11-3 and TRBJ1-3, the complete variable domain reads EAGVVQSPRYKIIEKKQPVAFWCNPISGHNTLYWYLQNLGQGPELLIRYENEEAVDDSQLPKDRFSAERLKGVDSTLKIQPAELGDSAVYLCASSPGQGVMGNTIYFGEGSWLTVV.